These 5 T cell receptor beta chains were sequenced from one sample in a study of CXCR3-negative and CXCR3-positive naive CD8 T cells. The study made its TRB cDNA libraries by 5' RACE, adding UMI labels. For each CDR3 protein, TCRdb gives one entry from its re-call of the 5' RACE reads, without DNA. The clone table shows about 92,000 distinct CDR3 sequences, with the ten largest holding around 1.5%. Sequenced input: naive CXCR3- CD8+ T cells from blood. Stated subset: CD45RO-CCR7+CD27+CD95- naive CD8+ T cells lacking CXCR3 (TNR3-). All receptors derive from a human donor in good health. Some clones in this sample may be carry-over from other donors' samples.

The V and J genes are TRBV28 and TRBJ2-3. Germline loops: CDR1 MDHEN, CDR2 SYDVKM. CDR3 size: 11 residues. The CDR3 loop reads CASSPRNTQYF.

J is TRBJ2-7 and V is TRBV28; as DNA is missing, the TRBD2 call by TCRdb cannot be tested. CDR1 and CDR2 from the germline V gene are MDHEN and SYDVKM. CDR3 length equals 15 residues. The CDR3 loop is CASSVGLAGINEQYF.

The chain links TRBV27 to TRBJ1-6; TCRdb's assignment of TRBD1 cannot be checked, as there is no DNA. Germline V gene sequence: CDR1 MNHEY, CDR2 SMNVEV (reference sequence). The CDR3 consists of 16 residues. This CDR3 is CASRIQGLGPNSPLHF.

The CDR3: CAGRNRPLAKNIQYF. The chain recombines TRBV9 with TRBJ2-4; TCRdb's D call, TRBD1, is unchecked because there is no DNA. The CDR3 is 15 amino acids. The V gene's germline CDR1 is SGDLS and CDR2 YYNGEE.

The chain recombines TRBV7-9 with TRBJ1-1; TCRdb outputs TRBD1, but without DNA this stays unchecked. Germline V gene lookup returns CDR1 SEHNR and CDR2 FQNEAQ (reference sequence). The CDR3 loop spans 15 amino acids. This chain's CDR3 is CASSLPPDSNTEAFF. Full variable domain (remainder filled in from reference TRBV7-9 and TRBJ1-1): DTGVSQNPRHKITKRGQNVTFRCDPISEHNRLYWYRQTLGQGPEFLTYFQNEAQLEKSRLLSDRFSAERPKGSFSTLEIQRTEQGDSAMYLCASSLPPDSNTEAFFGQGTRLTVV.